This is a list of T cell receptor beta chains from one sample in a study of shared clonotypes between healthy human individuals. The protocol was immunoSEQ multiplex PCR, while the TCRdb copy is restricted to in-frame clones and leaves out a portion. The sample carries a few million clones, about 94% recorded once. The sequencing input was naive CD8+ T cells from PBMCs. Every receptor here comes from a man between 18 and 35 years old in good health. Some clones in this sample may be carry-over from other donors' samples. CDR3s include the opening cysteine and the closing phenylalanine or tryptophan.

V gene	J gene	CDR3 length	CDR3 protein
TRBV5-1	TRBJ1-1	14	CASSLTGLTTEAFF
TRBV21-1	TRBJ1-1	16	CASSNKSQGRNTEAFF
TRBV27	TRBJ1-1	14	CASSPPGGLAEAFF
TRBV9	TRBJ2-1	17	CASSVGVAGNSYNEQFF
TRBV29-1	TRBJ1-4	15	CSVEDWPGQAGELFF
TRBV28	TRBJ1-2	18	CASTHKGVGQGVNYGYTF
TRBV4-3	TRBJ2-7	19	CASSPLPVGLAGGSYEQYF
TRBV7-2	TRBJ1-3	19	CASSLAQTGFKSSGNTIYF
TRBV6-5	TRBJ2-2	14	CATSAGPSVSELFF
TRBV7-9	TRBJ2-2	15	CASSFLDRLSGELFF
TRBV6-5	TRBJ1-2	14	CASSYQGQVDGYTF
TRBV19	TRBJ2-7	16	CASSIVCRQGRNEQYF
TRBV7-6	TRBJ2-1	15	CASRQRESSYNEQFF
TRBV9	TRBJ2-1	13	CASSVAPIDEQFF
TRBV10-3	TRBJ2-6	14	CAIRRPSGANVLTF
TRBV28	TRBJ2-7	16	CASSSLKSGTTYEQYF
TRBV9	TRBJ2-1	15	CASSPEAGRYNEQFF
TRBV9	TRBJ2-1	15	CASRGQRESDNEQFF
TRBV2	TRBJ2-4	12	CARERGKNIQYF
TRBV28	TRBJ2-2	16	CASLRTGEANTGELFF
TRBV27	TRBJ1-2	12	CASRTQGFGYTF
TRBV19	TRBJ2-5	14	CASSMGEGAETQYF
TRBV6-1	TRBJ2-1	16	CASSGEGTSSPNEQFF
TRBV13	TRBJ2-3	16	CASSSGGAGGWDTQYF
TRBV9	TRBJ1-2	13	CASSGGTNYGYTF
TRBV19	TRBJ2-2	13	CASSMGVIRELFF
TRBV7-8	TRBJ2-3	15	CASSLLERESDTQYF
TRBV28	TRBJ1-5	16	CASSTGRDRSDQPQHF
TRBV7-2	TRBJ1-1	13	CASSLAGWSEAFF
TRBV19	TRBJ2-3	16	CASSNLGLTGPDTQYF
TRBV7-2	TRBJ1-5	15	CASSLHGYSNQPQHF
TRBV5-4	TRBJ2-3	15	CASSVPGQGTDTQYF
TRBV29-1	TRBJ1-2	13	CSVGAGGIYGYTF
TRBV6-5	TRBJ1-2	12	CASCQWGHGYTF
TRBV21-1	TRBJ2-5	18	CASSKNRRTAEEWETQYF
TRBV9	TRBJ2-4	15	CASSVDGSKGDIQYF
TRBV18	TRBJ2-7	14	CASSFTSGVYEQYF
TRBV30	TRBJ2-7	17	CAWSVGKGREFFYEQYF
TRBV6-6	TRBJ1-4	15	CASGMSAAANEKLFF
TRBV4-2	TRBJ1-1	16	CASTLNLLWGDTEAFF
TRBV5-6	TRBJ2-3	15	CASSLEDSSTDTQYF
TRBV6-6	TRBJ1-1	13	CASSYSGLLEAFF
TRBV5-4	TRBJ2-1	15	CASTQDRAGANEQFF
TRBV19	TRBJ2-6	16	CASREQGSSGANVLTF
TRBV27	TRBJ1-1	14	CASSLLGGNTEAFF
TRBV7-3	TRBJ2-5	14	CASSLGPGQETQYF
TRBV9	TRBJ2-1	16	CASSPGEGQGGNEQFF
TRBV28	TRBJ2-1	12	CATRVAVNEQFF
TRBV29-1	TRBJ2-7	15	CSALGQGIVGYEQYF
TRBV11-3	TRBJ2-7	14	CASSYRQGPYEQYF
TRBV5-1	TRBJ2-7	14	CASSDDRWTYEQYF
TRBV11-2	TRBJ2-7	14	CASRPGLEAGIQYF
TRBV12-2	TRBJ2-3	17	CASRLEGGQCRGDTQYF
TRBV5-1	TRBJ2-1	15	CASSLEGVVGNEQFF
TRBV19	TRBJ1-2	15	CASSIKDGGYYGYTF